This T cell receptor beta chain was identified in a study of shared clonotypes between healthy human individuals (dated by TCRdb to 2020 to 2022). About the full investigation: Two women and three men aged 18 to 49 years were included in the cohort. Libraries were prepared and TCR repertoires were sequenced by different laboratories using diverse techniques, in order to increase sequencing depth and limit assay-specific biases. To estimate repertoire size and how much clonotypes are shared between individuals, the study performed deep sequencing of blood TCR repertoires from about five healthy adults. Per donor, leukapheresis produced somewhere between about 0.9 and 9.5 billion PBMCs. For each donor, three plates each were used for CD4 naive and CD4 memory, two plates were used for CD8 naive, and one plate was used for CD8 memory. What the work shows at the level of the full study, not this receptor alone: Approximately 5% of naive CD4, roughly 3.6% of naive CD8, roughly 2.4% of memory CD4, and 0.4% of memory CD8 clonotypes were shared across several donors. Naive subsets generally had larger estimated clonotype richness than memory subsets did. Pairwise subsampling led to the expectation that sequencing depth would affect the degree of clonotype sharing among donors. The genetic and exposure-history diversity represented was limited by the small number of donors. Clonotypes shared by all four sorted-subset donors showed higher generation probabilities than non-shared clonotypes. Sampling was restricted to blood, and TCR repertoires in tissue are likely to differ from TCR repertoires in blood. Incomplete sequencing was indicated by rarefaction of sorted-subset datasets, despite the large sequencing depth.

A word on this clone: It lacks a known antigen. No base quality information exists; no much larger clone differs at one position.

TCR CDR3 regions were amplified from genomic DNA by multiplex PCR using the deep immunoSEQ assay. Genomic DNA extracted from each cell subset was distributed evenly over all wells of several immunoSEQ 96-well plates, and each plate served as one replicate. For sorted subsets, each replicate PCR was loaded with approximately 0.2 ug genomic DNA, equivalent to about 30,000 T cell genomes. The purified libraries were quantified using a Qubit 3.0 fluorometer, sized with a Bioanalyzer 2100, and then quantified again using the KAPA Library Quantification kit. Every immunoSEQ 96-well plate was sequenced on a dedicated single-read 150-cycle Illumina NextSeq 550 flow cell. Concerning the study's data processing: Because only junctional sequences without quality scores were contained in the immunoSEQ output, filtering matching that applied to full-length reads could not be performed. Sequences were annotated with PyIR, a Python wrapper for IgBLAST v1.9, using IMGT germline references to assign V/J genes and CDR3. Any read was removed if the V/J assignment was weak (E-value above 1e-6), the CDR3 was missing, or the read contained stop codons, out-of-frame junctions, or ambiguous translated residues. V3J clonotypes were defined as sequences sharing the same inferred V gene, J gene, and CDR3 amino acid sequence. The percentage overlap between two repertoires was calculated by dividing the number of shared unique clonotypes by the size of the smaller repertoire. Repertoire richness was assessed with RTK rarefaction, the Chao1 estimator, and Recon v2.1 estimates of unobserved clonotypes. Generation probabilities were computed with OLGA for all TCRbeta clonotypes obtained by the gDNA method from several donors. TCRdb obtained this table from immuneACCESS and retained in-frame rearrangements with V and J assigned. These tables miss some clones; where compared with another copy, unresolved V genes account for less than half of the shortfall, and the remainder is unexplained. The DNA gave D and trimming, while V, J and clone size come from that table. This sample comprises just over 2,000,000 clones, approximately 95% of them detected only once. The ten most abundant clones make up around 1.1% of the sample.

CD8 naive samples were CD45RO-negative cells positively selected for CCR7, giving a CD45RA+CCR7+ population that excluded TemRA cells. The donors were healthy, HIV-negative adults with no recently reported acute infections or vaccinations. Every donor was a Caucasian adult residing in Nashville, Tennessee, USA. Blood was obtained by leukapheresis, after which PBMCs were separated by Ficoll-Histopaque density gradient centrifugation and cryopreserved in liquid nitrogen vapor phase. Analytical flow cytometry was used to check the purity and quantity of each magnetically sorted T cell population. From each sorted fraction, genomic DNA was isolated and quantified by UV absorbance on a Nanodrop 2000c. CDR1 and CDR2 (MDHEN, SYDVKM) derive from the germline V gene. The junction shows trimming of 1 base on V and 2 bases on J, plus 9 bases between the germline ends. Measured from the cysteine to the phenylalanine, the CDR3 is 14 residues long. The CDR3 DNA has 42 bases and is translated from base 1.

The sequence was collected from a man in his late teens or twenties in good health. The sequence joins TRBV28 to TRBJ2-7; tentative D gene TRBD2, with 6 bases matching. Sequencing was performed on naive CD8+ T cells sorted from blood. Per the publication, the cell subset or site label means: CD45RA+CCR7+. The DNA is TGTGCCAGCAGTTTATTAGGGGAGGCCTACGAGCAGTACTTC. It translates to CASSLLGEAYEQYF.